The rows below give T cell receptor beta chains drawn from one sample of a study of Graves' ophthalmopathy and Graves' hyperthyroidism. TCRdb reanalysed the multiplex PCR reads using MiXCR and keeps one entry per CDR3 protein. The sample lists 400,000 to 450,000 distinct CDR3 sequences, under 25% seen once, with 2.5% to 3% in the top ten. The source material was peripheral blood. These receptors all come from a woman aged 18-35 years with stable Graves' hyperthyroidism. Each CDR3 is given with its conserved first and last residue. A D gene is named only where the DNA matches it firmly. Expanded clones are given a class, and other clones once, few, many or no size at all.

.	TRBV19	.	TRBJ1-2	TGTGCCAGTAGCGATATCGACAGGACTTTCTATGGCTACACCTTC	CASSDIDRTFYGYTF
.	TRBV19	.	TRBJ1-1	TGTGCCAGTAGTCTCGACACCCTTGAAGCTTTCTTT	CASSLDTLEAFF
few	TRBV12-3/TRBV12-4	.	TRBJ1-1	TGTGCCAGCAGGGGGGACCGCCTGGAGGCTTTCTTT	CASRGDRLEAFF
many	TRBV12-3/TRBV12-4	.	TRBJ2-2	TGTGCCAGCAGTTTAATGGGGGGTTGGAGCACCGGGGAGCTGTTTTTT	CASSLMGGWSTGELFF
.	TRBV29-1	TRBD1	TRBJ2-7	TGCAGCGTTGATAGGGCAGGGGGAAGGAACGAGCAGTACTTC	CSVDRAGGRNEQYF
many	TRBV20-1	TRBD2	TRBJ2-4	TGTACGACGTGGGCGGGGGAAGCCAAAAACATTAAGTACTTC	CTTWAGEAKNIKYF
many	TRBV6-2/TRBV6-3	TRBD2	TRBJ2-7	TGTGCCAGCAGTTACACTTCACTAGCGGGGGGCTACGAGCAGTACTTC	CASSYTSLAGGYEQYF
many	TRBV11-2	.	TRBJ1-5	TGTGCCAGCAGCTCCCGACCGAAAAATCAGCCCCAGCATTTT	CASSSRPKNQPQHF
many	TRBV6-2/TRBV6-3	TRBD2	TRBJ2-2	TGTGCCAGCAGTTCCCCCCCTGGGAGTCTAGCGGGTACCGGGGAGCTGTTTTTT	CASSSPPGSLAGTGELFF
.	TRBV28	.	TRBJ2-2	TGTGCCAGCAGTCCCCATCACGGGGCCGGGGAGCTGTGTTTT	CASSPHHGAGELCF
many	TRBV28	TRBD1	TRBJ2-7	TGTGCCAGCCGATCCCGGGACAGCCCCTCCTACGAGCAGTACTTC	CASRSRDSPSYEQYF
many	TRBV7-9	.	TRBJ1-2	TGTGCCAGCAGATTACCCACCGGGCGGGCAATGGATGGCTACACCTTC	CASRLPTGRAMDGYTF
.	TRBV6-1	TRBD1	TRBJ2-7	TGTGCCAGCAGCGTTCCAGGGGGCTACGAGCAGTACTTC	CASSVPGGYEQYF
many	TRBV9	.	TRBJ2-4	TGTGCCAGCAGCGTAGACGGCGGGGACGGCCCCCAAAACATTCAGTACTTC	CASSVDGGDGPQNIQYF
few	TRBV6-2/TRBV6-3	TRBD1	TRBJ1-1	TGTGCCAGCAGCTGGGACAGGGGTTACACTGAAGCTTTCTTT	CASSWDRGYTEAFF
many	TRBV7-3	TRBD2	TRBJ2-2	TGTGCCAGCAGACGGGGACTAACGAACACCGGGGAGCTGTTTTTT	CASRRGLTNTGELFF